This TCR beta chain was recorded in a study of regulatory T cells. Amplification used 52 TRBV primers and 13 TRBJ primers. Generated by immunoSEQ multiplex PCR, the TCRdb table keeps only in-frame clones and is missing some. The table lists over 25,000 clones, approximately 93% of them singletons. Study conclusions and caveats: Skewed V and J usage and few unique V-J pairs marked patient repertoires, most in Tregs. Hydrophobic residues at CDR3 positions 6 and 7 were enriched in conventional CD4+ T cells of CD3G-deficient patients.

CDR3 length equals 15 residues. V gave up 2 bases and J gave up 2 bases; unmatched junction bases: 0. The germline V gene encodes CDR1 SGHRS and CDR2 YFSETQ. As to this clone: What it binds is not known.

Every patient with CD3G deficiency had evidence of autoimmunity. Patients, 2 to 39 years old, had expanded memory T-cell proportions. Regulatory (CD25-high CD127-low) and conventional (CD25-low CD127-high) CD4+ T cells were sorted separately. The chain has TRBV5-1 and TRBJ2-1, with TRBD2 matching 11 bases. This receptor was identified in a child aged 2 to 10 with CD3G deficiency. The material sequenced was conventional CD4+ T cells sorted from blood. The DNA of the CDR3 is TGCGCCAGCAGCTTACTAGCGGGAGCCTACAATGAGCAGTTCTTC. Translating gives CASSLLAGAYNEQFF.